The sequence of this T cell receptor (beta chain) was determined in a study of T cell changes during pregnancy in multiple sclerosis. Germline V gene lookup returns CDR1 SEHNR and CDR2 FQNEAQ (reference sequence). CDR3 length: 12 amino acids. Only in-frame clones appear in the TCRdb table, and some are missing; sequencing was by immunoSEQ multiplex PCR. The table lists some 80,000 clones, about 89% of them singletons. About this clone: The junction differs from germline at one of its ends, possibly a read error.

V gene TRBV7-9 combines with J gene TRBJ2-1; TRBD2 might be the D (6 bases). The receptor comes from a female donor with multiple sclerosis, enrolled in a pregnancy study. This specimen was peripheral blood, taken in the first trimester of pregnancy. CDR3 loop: CASSAAGTLELF. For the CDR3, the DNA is TGTGCCAGCAGCGCCGCCGGGACTCTTGAACTCTTC.